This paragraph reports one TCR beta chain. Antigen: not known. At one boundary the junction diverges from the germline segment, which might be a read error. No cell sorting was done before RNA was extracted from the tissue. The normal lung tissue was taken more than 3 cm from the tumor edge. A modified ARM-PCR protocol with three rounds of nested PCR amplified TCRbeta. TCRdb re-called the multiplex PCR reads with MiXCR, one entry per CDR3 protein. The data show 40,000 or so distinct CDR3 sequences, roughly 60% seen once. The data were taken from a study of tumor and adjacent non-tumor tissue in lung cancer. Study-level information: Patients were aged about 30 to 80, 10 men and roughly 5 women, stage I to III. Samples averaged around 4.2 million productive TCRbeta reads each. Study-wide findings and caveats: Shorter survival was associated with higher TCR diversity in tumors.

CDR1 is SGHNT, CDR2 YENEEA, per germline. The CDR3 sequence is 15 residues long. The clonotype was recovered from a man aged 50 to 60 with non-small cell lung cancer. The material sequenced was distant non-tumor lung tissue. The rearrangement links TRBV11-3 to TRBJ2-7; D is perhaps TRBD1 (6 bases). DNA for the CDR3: TGTGCCAGCAACTTAGTTTGGGACAAGTTCTACGAGCAATACTTC. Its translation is CASNLVWDKFYEQYF.